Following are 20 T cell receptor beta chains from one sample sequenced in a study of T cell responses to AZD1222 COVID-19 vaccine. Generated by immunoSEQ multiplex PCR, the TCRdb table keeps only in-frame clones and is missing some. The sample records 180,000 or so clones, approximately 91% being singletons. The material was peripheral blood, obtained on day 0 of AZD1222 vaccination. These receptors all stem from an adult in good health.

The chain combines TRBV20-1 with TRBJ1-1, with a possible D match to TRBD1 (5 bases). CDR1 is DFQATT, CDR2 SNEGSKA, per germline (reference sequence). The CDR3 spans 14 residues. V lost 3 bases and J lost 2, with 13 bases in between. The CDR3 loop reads CSASSAGRNTEAFF. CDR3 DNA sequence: TGCAGTGCTAGTTCCGCAGGGAGAAACACTGAAGCTTTCTTT.

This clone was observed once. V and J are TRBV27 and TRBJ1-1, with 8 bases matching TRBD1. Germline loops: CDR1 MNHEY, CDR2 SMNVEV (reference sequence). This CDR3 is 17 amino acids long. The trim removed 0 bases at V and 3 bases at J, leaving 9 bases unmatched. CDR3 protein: CASSLSGTGSLYTEAFF. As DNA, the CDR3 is TGTGCCAGCAGTTTATCCGGGACAGGATCTTTGTACACTGAAGCTTTCTTT.

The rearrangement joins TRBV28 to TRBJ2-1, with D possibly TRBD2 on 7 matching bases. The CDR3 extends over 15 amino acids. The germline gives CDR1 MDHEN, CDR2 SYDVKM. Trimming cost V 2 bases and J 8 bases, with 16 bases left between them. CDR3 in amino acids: CASSLGSGGKDEQFF. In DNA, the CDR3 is TGTGCCAGCAGTTTAGGCTCGGGGGGCAAAGATGAGCAGTTCTTC.

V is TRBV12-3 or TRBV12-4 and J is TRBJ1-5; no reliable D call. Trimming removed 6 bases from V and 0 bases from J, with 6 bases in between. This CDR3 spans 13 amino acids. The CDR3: CASSRNSNQPQHF. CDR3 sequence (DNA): TGTGCCAGCAGCCGGAATAGCAATCAGCCCCAGCATTTT.

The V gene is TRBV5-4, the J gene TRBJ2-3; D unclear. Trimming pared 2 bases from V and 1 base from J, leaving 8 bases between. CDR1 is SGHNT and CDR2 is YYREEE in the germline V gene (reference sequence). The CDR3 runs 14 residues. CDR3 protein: CASSFNRRTDTQYF. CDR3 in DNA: TGTGCCAGCAGCTTTAACCGCCGCACAGATACGCAGTATTTT.

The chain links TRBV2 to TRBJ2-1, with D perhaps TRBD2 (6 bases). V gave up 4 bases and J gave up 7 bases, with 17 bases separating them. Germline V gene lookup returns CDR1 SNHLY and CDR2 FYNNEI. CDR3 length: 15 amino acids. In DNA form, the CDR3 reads TGTGCCAGCAGTGTAGGAGGCTGGAGCGGGAATGAGCAGTTCTTC. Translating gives CASSVGGWSGNEQFF.

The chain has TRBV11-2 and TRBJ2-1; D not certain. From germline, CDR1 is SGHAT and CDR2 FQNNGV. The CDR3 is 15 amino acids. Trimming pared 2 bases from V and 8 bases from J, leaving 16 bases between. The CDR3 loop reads CASSLNWASRDEQFF. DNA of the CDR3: TGTGCCAGCAGCTTAAACTGGGCCTCTAGAGATGAGCAGTTCTTC.

The chain's CDR3 is CASSQVSPRIRDIRSYEQYF. The CDR3 DNA reads as TGCGCCAGCAGCCAAGTTTCCCCTCGAATCCGGGACATCCGCTCCTACGAGCAGTACTTC. The chain has TRBV4-1 and TRBJ2-7; D is possibly TRBD1 (6 bases). The V and J ends lost 1 base and 0 bases respectively, with 25 bases between them. This CDR3 is 20 amino acids long. Germline loops: CDR1 MGHRA, CDR2 YSYEKL.

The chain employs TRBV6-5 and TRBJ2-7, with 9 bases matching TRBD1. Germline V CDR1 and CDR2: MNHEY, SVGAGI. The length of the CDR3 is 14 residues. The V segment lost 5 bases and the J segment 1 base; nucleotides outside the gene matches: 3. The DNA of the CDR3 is TGTGCCAGCAGTCCCGGGACAGGGTCCTACGAGCAGTACGTC. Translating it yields CASSPGTGSYEQYV.

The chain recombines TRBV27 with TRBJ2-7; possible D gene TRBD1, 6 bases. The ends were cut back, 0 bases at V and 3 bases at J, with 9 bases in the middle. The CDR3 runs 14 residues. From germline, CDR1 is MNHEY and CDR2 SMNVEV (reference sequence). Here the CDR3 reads CASSLSGQNYEQYF. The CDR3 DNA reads TGTGCCAGCAGTTTATCTGGACAGAACTACGAGCAGTACTTC.

The CDR3, as DNA: TGTGCCAGCAGTGGGGGACAGGGAACTTCCATGAACACTGAAGCTTTCTTT. It codes for CASSGGQGTSMNTEAFF. The chain is built from TRBV2 and TRBJ1-1, with 9 bases fitting TRBD1. The germline V gene encodes CDR1 SNHLY and CDR2 FYNNEI. V was clipped by 4 bases and J by 0 bases; unmatched bases: 9. The CDR3 spans 17 residues.

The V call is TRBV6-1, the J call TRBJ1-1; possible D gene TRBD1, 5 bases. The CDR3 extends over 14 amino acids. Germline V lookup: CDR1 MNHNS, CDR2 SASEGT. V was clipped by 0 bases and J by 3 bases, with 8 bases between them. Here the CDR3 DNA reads TGTGCCAGCAGTGAAGCAGCGACAGACACTGAAGCTTTCTTT. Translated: CASSEAATDTEAFF.

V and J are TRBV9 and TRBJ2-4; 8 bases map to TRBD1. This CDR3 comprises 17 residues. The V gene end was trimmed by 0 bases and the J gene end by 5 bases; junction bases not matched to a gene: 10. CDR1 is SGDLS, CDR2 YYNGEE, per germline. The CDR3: CASSVDPTGGGENIQYF. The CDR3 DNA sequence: TGTGCCAGCAGCGTAGACCCCACAGGGGGTGGAGAAAACATTCAGTACTTC.

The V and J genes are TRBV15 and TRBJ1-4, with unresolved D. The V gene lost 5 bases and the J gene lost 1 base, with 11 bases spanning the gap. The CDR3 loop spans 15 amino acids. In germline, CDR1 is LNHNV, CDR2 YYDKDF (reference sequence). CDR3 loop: CATSPLGVTNEKLFF. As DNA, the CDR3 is TGTGCCACCAGCCCCCTCGGGGTAACTAATGAAAAACTGTTTTTT.

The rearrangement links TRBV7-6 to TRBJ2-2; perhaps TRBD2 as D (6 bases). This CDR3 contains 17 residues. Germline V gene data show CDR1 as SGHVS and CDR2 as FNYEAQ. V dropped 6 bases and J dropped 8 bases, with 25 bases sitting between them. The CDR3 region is CASSTTSGLTLRGELFF. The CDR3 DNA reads TGTGCCAGCAGTACGACAAGCGGGCTAACGCTGAGGGGGGAGCTGTTTTTT.

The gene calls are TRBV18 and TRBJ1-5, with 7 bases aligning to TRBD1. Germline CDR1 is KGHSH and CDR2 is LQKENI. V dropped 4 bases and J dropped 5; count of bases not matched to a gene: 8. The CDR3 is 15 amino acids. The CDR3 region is CASSRKQGTDQPQHF. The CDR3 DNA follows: TGTGCCAGCTCACGAAAACAGGGGACGGATCAGCCCCAGCATTTT.

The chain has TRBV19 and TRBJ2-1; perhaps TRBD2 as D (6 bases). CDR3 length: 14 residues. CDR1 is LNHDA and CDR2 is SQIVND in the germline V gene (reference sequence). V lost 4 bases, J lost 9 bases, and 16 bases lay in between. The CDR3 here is CASSRDSLGVEQFF. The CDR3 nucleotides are TGTGCCAGTAGTAGGGACTCGCTGGGCGTTGAGCAGTTCTTC. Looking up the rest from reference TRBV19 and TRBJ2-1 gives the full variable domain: DGGITQSPKYLFRKEGQNVTLSCEQNLNHDAMYWYRQDPGQGLRLIYYSQIVNDFQKGDIAEGYSVSREKKESFPLTVTSAQKNPTAFYLCASSRDSLGVEQFFGPGTRLTVL.

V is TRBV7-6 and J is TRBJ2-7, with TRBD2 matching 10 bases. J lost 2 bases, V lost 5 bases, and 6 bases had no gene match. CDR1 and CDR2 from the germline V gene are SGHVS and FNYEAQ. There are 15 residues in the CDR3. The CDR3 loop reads CASSAGLAGAYEQYF. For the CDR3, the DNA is TGTGCCAGCAGCGCGGGCCTAGCGGGAGCCTACGAGCAGTACTTC.

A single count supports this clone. The CDR3 loop is CASSPGQGIRQPQHF. CDR3 bases: TGTGCCAGTTCCCCGGGACAGGGAATTCGTCAGCCCCAGCATTTT. This rearrangement joins TRBV19 to TRBJ1-5; 9 nucleotides line up with TRBD1. V dropped 8 bases and J dropped 6; count of bases not matched to a gene: 11. CDR3 length equals 15 residues. In germline, CDR1 is LNHDA, CDR2 SQIVND (reference sequence). Full variable domain (outside the CDR3, taken from reference TRBV19 and TRBJ1-5): DGGITQSPKYLFRKEGQNVTLSCEQNLNHDAMYWYRQDPGQGLRLIYYSQIVNDFQKGDIAEGYSVSREKKESFPLTVTSAQKNPTAFYLCASSPGQGIRQPQHFGDGTRLSIL.

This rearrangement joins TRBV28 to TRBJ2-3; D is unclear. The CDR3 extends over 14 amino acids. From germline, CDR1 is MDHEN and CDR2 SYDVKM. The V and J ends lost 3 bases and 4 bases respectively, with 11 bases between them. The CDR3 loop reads CASSFDLAADTQYF. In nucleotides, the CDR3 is TGTGCCAGCAGTTTCGACCTTGCAGCAGATACGCAGTATTTT.